Listed below are T cell receptor beta chains from one sample, sequenced in a study of cytomegalovirus exposure and HLA in healthy donors. Generated by immunoSEQ multiplex PCR, the TCRdb table keeps only in-frame clones and is missing some. In the table there are over 250,000 clones, 80% to 90% of which are singletons. The specimen was PBMCs. These receptors were collected from a woman aged 18-29 years in good health and CMV-seronegative. Each CDR3 is given with its conserved first and last residue. The D gene is left open where the match is weak. Expanded clones get a size class; other rows say once, few or many, or leave the size out.

>TRBJ2-7|NA|TRBV27|once
CASSFGQTSYEQYF
TGTGCCAGCAGTTTTGGACAGACCTCCTACGAGCAGTACTTC
>TRBJ2-3|TRBD1|TRBV19|NA
CASSIEQGRWGTQYF
TGTGCCAGTAGTATTGAACAGGGGCGATGGGGTACGCAGTATTTT
>TRBJ2-7|NA|TRBV28|NA
CASSLKPGLKNYEQYF
TGTGCCAGCAGTTTAAAACCGGGTTTGAAGAACTACGAGCAGTACTTC
>TRBJ1-2|NA|TRBV7-3|NA
CASSLTRQEGYTF
TGTGCCAGCAGCTTAACGCGCCAAGAGGGCTACACCTTC
>TRBJ1-1|NA|TRBV4-1|NA
CASSQSPNTEAFF
TGCGCCAGCAGCCAAAGCCCGAACACTGAAGCTTTCTTT
>TRBJ1-1|TRBD1|TRBV7-6|NA
CASSLSGGGSEAFF
TGTGCCAGCAGCTTATCAGGGGGAGGCTCTGAAGCTTTCTTT
>TRBJ2-7|NA|TRBV5-1|NA
CASSFAPRLRSYEQYF
TGCGCCAGCAGCTTCGCTCCTCGACTACGCTCCTACGAGCAGTACTTC
>TRBJ2-7|NA|TRBV29-1|NA
CSVHTPGLLSSYEQYF
TGCAGCGTGCACACGCCGGGACTCCTGAGCTCCTACGAGCAGTACTTC
>TRBJ2-5|TRBD2|TRBV10-3|NA
CAISRPPGGPEETQYF
TGTGCCATCAGCCGTCCTCCGGGGGGGCCTGAAGAGACCCAGTACTTC
>TRBJ2-3|TRBD2|TRBV18|once
CASSPGLAGGGDTQYF
TGTGCCAGCTCACCTGGGCTAGCGGGAGGTGGAGATACGCAGTATTTT
>TRBJ1-4|TRBD1|TRBV28|NA
CASSLWKTGANEKLFF
TGTGCCAGCAGTTTATGGAAAACAGGGGCTAATGAAAAACTGTTTTTT
>TRBJ2-7|NA|TRBV28|NA
CASSLGQGTYEQYF
TGTGCCAGCAGTCTTGGGCAGGGAACTTACGAGCAGTACTTC
>TRBJ2-1|TRBD2|TRBV5-1|NA
CASSLVAGAHNEQFF
TGCGCCAGCAGCTTGGTAGCGGGAGCTCACAATGAGCAGTTCTTC
>TRBJ1-2|TRBD1|TRBV5-4|NA
CASSFRDRGVLNYGYTF
TGTGCCAGCAGCTTCCGGGACAGGGGCGTACTTAACTATGGCTACACCTTC
>TRBJ2-5|NA|TRBV6-1|once
CASSEATGWGRGETQYF
TGTGCCAGCAGTGAAGCCACTGGCTGGGGGCGCGGTGAGACCCAGTACTTC
>TRBJ2-7|NA|TRBV19|NA
CASSIGGKRPYEQYF
TGTGCCAGTAGTATTGGAGGGAAGAGGCCCTACGAGCAGTACTTC
>TRBJ2-2|NA|TRBV6-5|NA
CASSYRAGELFF
TGTGCCAGCAGTTACCGGGCCGGGGAGCTGTTTTTT
>TRBJ2-7|NA|TRBV4-3|NA
CASSQDFAGGATREQYF
TGCGCCAGCAGCCAAGATTTCGCGGGCGGGGCAACCCGCGAGCAGTACTTC
>TRBJ2-1|NA|TRBV2|NA
CASSEPGYNEQFF
TGTGCCAGCAGTGAACCGGGGTACAATGAGCAGTTCTTC
>TRBJ1-1|NA|TRBV19|NA
CASRKTGTNTEAFF
TGTGCCAGTAGGAAGACAGGCACGAACACTGAAGCTTTCTTT
>TRBJ1-2|TRBD1|TRBV27|NA
CASTRTGGVNYGYTF
TGTGCCAGCACCAGGACAGGGGGCGTAAACTATGGCTACACCTTC
>TRBJ1-3|NA|TRBV29-1|NA
CSVVFPGSPIYF
TGCAGCGTTGTGTTCCCAGGTTCCCCCATATATTTT